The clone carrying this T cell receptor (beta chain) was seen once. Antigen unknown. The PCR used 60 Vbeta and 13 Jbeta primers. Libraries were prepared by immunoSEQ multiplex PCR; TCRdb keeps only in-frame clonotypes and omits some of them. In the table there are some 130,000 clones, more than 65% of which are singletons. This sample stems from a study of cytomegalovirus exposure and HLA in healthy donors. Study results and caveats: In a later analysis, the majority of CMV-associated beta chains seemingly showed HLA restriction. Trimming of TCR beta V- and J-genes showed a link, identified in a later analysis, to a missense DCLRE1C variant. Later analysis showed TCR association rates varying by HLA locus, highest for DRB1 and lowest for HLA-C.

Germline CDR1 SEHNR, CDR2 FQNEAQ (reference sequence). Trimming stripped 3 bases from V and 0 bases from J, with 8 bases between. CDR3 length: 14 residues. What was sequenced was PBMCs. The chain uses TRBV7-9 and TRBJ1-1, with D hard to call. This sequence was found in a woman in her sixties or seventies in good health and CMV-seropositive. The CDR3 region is CASSLGVMNTEAFF. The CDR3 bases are TGTGCCAGCAGCTTGGGAGTTATGAACACTGAAGCTTTCTTT.